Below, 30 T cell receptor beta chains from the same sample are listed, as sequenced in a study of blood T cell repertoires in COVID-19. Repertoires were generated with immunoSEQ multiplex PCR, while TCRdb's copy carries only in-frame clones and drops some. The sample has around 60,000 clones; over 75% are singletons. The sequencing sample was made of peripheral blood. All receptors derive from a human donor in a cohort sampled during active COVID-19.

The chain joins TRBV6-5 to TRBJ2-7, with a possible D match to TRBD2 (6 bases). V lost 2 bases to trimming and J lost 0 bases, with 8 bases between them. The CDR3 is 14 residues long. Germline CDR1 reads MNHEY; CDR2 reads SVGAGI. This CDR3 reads CASSYISGSYEQYF. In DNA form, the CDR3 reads TGTGCCAGCAGTTACATTAGCGGCTCCTACGAGCAGTACTTC.

CDR3 bases: TGCGCCAGCAGTGAGATGACTAGCCTGAGCACAGATACGCAGTATTTT. The encoded protein is CASSEMTSLSTDTQYF. The chain carries TRBV10-2 and TRBJ2-3, with 7 nucleotides matching TRBD2. The length of the CDR3 is 16 residues. The ends lost 2 bases at V and 0 bases at J; junction bases unmatched: 5. Per germline, CDR1 WSHSY and CDR2 SAAADI.

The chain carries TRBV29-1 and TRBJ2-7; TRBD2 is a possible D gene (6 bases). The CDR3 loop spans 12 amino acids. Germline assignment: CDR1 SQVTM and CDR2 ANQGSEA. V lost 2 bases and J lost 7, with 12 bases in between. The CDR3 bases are TGCAGCGTTGAATGGGACTCGGAGGAGCAGTACTTC. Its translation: CSVEWDSEEQYF.

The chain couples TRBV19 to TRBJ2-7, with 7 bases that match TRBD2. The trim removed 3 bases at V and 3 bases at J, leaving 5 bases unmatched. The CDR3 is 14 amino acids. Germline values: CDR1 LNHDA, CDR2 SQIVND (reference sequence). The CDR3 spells CASSISASGYEQYF. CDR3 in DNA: TGTGCCAGTAGTATTTCGGCTAGCGGCTACGAGCAGTACTTC.

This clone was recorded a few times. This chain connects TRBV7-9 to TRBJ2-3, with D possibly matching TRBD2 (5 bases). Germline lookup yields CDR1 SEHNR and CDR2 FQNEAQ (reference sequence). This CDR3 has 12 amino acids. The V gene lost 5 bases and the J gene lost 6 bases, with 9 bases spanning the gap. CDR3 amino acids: CASSEWEDTQYF. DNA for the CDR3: TGTGCCAGCAGCGAATGGGAGGATACGCAGTATTTT.

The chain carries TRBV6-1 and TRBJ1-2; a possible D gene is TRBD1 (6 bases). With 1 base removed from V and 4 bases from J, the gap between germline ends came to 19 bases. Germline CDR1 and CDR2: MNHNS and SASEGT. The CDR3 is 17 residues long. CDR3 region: CASSEEHGTGKGYGYTF. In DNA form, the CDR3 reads TGTGCCAGCAGTGAAGAGCACGGAACAGGGAAGGGCTATGGCTACACCTTC.

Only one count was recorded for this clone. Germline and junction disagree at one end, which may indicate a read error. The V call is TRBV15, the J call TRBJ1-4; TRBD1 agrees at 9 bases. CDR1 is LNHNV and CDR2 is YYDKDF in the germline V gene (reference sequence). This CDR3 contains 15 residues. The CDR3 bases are TGTGCCACCAGCCGAGACCGGGACAGGGTTGAAAAACTGTTTTTT. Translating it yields CATSRDRDRVEKLFF.

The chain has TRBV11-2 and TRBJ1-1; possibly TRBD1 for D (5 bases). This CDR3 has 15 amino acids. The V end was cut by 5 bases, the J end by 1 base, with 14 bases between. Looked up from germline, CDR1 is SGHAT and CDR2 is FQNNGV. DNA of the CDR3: TGTGCCAGCAGCGGGGCGGAGGGTCGGAACACTGAAGCTTTCTTT. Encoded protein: CASSGAEGRNTEAFF.

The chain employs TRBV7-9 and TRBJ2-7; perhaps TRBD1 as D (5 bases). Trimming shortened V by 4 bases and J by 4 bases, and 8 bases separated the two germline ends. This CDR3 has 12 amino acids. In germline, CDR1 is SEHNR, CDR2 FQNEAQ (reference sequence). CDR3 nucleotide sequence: TGTGCCAGCAGCTCACAGGTTTACGAGCAGTACTTC. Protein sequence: CASSSQVYEQYF.

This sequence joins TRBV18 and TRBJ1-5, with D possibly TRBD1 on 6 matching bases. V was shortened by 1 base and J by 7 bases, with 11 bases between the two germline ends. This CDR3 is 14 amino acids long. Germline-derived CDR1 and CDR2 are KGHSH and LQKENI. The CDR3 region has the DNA TGTGCCAGCTCACCACAGGCAGGGGTACAGCCCCAGCATTTT. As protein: CASSPQAGVQPQHF.

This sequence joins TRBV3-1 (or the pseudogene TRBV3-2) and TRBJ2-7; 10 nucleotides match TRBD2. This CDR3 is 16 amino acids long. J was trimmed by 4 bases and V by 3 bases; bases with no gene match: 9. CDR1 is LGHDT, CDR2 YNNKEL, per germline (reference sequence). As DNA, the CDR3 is TGTGCCAGCAGCCATCTCGGGACTAGCGCCGCGTACGAGCAGTACTTC. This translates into CASSHLGTSAAYEQYF.

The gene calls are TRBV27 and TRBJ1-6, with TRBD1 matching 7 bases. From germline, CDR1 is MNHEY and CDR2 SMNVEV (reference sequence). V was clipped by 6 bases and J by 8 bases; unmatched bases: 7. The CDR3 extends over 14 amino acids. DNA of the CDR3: TGTGCCAGCAGAGCCGGGACAGTTTATTCACCCCTCCACTTT. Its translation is CASRAGTVYSPLHF.

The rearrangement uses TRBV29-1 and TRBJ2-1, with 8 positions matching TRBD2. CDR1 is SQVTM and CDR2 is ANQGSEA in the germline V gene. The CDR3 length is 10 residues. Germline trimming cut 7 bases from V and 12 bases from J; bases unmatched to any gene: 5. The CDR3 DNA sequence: TGCAGCGCCCGGGGGGGGATGCAGTTCTTC. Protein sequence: CSARGGMQFF.

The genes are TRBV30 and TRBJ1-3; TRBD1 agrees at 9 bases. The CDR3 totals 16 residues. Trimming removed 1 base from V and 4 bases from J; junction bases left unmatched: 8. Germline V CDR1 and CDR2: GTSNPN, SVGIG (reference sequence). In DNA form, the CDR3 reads TGTGCCTGGAGTGGCAACAGGGGGCTGGGGGGAAACACCATATATTTT. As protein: CAWSGNRGLGGNTIYF.

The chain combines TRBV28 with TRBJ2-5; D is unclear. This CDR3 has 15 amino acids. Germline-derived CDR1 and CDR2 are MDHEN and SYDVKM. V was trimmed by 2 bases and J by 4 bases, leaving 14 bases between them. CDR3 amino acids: CASSLTAPLRETQYF. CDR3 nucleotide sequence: TGTGCCAGCAGTTTAACCGCTCCACTGAGAGAGACCCAGTACTTC.

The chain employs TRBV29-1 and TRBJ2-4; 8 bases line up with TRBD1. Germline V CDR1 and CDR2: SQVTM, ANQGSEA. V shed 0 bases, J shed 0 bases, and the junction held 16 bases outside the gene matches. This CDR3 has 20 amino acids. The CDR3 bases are TGCAGCGTTGAAGAATTGCATTGGGGACAGGACTTACTAGCCAAAAACATTCAGTACTTC. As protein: CSVEELHWGQDLLAKNIQYF.

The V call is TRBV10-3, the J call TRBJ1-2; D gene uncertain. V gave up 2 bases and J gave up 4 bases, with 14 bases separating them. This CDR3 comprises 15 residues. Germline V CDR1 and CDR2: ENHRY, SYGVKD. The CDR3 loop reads CAISEPTPGFYGYTF. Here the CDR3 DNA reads TGTGCCATCAGTGAGCCCACCCCGGGTTTCTATGGCTACACCTTC.

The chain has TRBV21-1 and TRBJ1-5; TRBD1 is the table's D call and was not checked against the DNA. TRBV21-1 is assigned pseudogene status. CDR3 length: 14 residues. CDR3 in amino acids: CAGTGHLGNQPQHF. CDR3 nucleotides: TGTGCCGGTACAGGGCACCTTGGCAATCAGCCCCAGCATTTT.

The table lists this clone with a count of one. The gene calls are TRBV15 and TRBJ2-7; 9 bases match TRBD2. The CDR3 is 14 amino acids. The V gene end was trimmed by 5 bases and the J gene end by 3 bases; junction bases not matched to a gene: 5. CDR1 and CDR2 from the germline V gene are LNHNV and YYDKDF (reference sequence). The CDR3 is CATSEIAGVYEQYF. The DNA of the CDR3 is TGTGCCACCAGCGAGATAGCGGGAGTCTACGAGCAGTACTTC.

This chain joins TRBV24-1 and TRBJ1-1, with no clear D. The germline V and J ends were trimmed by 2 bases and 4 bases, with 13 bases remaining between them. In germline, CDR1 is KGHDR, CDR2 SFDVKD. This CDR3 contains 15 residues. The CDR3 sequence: CATSDSTWGATEAFF. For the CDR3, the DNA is TGTGCCACCAGTGATTCGACCTGGGGAGCCACTGAAGCTTTCTTT.

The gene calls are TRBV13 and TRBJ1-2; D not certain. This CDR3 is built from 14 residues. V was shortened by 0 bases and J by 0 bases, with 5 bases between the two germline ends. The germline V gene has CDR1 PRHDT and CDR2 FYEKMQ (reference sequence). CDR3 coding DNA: TGTGCCAGCAGCTTAGGGAGATCTAACTATGGCTACACCTTC. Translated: CASSLGRSNYGYTF.

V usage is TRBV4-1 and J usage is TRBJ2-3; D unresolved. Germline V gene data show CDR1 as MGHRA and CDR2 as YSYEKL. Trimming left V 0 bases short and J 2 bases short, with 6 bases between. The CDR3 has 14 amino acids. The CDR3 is CASSQDQNTDTQYF. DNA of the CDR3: TGCGCCAGCAGCCAAGATCAGAACACAGATACGCAGTATTTT.

The CDR3 spells CASSDSGLAGYEQYF. The CDR3 DNA sequence: TGTGCCAGCAGTGATTCGGGCCTAGCGGGTTACGAGCAGTACTTC. V and J are TRBV6-1 and TRBJ2-7, with 8 bases aligning to TRBD2. CDR3 length: 15 residues. Trimming cost V 3 bases and J 4 bases; bases outside gene matches: 8. The germline V gene encodes CDR1 MNHNS and CDR2 SASEGT.

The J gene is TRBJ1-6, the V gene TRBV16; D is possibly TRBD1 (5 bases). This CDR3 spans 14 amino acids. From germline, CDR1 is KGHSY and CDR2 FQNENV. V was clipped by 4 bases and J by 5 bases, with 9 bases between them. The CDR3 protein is CASSPAGNNSPLHF. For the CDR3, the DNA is TGTGCCAGCAGCCCCGCAGGGAATAATTCACCCCTCCACTTT.

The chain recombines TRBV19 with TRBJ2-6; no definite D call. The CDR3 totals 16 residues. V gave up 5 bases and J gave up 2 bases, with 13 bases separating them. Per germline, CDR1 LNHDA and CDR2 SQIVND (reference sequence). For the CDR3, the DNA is TGTGCCAGTAGTTTTATGATGTCAGCTGGGGCCAACGTCCTGACTTTC. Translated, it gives CASSFMMSAGANVLTF.

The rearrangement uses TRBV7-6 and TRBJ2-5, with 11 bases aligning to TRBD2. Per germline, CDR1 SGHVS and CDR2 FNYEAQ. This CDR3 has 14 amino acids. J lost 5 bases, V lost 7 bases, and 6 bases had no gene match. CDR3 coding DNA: TGTGCCAGCACCTTTAGCGGGGGGGCGGAGACCCAGTACTTC. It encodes CASTFSGGAETQYF.

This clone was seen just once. The CDR3 DNA follows: TGTGCCAGCAGCTTACAGGGGGCTATTGAAGCTTTCTTT. This encodes CASSLQGAIEAFF. The chain recombines TRBV7-2 with TRBJ1-1; 8 nucleotides line up with TRBD1. This CDR3 is 13 amino acids long. Looked up from germline, CDR1 is SGHTA and CDR2 is FQGNSA. V shed 2 bases, J shed 7 bases, and the junction held 3 bases outside the gene matches.

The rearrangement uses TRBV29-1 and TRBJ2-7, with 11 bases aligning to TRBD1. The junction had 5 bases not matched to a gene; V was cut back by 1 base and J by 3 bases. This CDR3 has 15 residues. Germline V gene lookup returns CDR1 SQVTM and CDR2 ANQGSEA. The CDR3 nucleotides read TGCAGCGTTGAAGGGGCCGGGACAGGGGGCTACGAGCAGTACTTC. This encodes CSVEGAGTGGYEQYF.

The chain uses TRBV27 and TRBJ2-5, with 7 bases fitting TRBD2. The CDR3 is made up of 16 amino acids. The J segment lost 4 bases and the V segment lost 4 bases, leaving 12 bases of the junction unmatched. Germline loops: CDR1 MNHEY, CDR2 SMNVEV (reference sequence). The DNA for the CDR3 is TGTGCCAGCAGTTCCAATCGAGGGAGGGTTGGAGAGACCCAGTACTTC. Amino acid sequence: CASSSNRGRVGETQYF.

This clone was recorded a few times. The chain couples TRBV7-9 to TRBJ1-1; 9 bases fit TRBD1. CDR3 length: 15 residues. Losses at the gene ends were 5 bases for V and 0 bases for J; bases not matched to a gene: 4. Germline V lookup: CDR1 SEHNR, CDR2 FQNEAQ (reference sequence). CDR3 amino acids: CASSRWTGVNTEAFF. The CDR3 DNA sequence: TGTGCCAGCAGCCGGTGGACAGGGGTGAACACTGAAGCTTTCTTT.